These 25 T cell receptor beta chains came from one sample sequenced in a study of PD-1 blockade in classical Hodgkin lymphoma. The time point denotes: cycle 4 day 1 (C4D1), after less than 7 weeks of nivolumab. Each patient experienced a relapse that followed autologous stem cell transplantation, and brentuximab vedotin exposure varied. CD4+ T cells were purified from thawed PBMCs by magnetic negative selection. Repertoires were generated with immunoSEQ multiplex PCR, while TCRdb's copy carries only in-frame clones and drops some. The sample has under 20,000 clones, around 75% seen once. Sequencing was performed on CD4+ T cells from blood, taken before the fourth cycle of nivolumab. These receptors were obtained from a human donor with classical Hodgkin lymphoma.

The chain is built from TRBV9 and TRBJ1-2; possibly TRBD1 for D (6 bases). Trimming cost V 1 base and J 3 bases, with 13 bases left between them. CDR3 length equals 15 residues. The germline gives CDR1 SGDLS, CDR2 YYNGEE. In DNA form, the CDR3 reads TGTGCCAGCAGCGTACAGGGGAATCAGGACTATGGCTACACCTTC. This encodes CASSVQGNQDYGYTF.

The chain recombines TRBV10-3 with TRBJ2-2; D is perhaps TRBD1 (5 bases). There are 15 residues in the CDR3. Germline CDR1 and CDR2: ENHRY and SYGVKD. V was trimmed by 0 bases and J by 4 bases, leaving 9 bases between them. As DNA, the CDR3 is TGTGCCATCAGTGAGTCCAGGGTGGGCACCGGGGAGCTGTTTTTT. It yields the protein CAISESRVGTGELFF.

This sequence joins TRBV2 and TRBJ2-3, with 11 bases lining up with TRBD2. J was trimmed by 4 bases and V by 6 bases; bases with no gene match: 6. The germline gives CDR1 SNHLY, CDR2 FYNNEI. The CDR3 has 15 amino acids. The CDR3 protein is CASRKLAGVADTQYF. CDR3 nucleotide sequence: TGTGCCAGCAGAAAACTAGCGGGAGTTGCAGATACGCAGTATTTT.

The genes are TRBV5-1 and TRBJ2-5; D may correspond to TRBD1 or TRBD2 (5 bases each). CDR1 is SGHRS, CDR2 YFSETQ, per germline. V lost 4 bases and J lost 5, with 12 bases in between. The CDR3 covers 13 residues. This CDR3 is CASSPRGAETQYF. The CDR3 nucleotides are TGCGCCAGCAGCCCCAGAGGGGCGGAGACCCAGTACTTC.

The chain is built from TRBV2 and TRBJ2-5, with TRBD2 as a possible D gene (7 bases). The V and J ends lost 7 bases and 5 bases respectively, with 17 bases between them. Germline V gene data show CDR1 as SNHLY and CDR2 as FYNNEI. The CDR3 covers 14 residues. CDR3 in amino acids: CASTQEGGRETQYF. The CDR3 coding sequence is TGTGCCAGCACTCAAGAGGGGGGGCGGGAGACCCAGTACTTC.

The chain uses TRBV5-1 and TRBJ2-2; 7 bases agree with TRBD2. Germline V CDR1 and CDR2: SGHRS, YFSETQ. The CDR3 totals 15 residues. Trimming at V came to 7 bases and at J to 2 bases, leaving 8 bases not matched to a gene. CDR3 sequence: CASVATSPNTGELFF. CDR3 in DNA: TGCGCCAGCGTAGCGACTAGCCCAAACACCGGGGAGCTGTTTTTT. Looking up the rest from reference TRBV5-1 and TRBJ2-2 gives the full variable domain: KAGVTQTPRYLIKTRGQQVTLSCSPISGHRSVSWYQQTPGQGLQFLFEYFSETQRNKGNFPGRFSGRQFSNSRSEMNVSTLELGDSALYLCASVATSPNTGELFFGEGSRLTVL.

J is TRBJ2-1 and V is TRBV7-2; 8 nucleotides line up with TRBD2. The CDR3 sequence is 15 residues long. After removal of 2 bases from V and 9 bases from J, the junction contained 9 bases not matched to a gene. Germline CDR1 and CDR2: SGHTA and FQGNSA. The CDR3 protein is CASSLRGLASGEQFF. CDR3 nucleotides: TGTGCCAGCAGCTTACGCGGACTAGCTTCCGGTGAGCAGTTCTTC.

The CDR3 sequence is CASSYGPSSVPDSDTQYF. Written as DNA, the CDR3 is TGTGCCAGCAGCTACGGACCTAGTAGCGTTCCAGACTCAGATACGCAGTATTTT. The chain couples TRBV11-3 to TRBJ2-3; TRBD2 is a possible D gene (5 bases). In germline, CDR1 is SGHNT, CDR2 YENEEA. The CDR3 extends over 18 amino acids. V lost 4 bases and J lost 4, with 24 bases in between.

The rearrangement links TRBV4-1 to TRBJ2-5; D not resolved. Between the trimmed V and J ends, which lost 1 base and 4 bases, there was a span of 7 bases. CDR3 length equals 13 residues. From germline, CDR1 is MGHRA and CDR2 YSYEKL. The CDR3 spells CASSQAMTETQYF. The CDR3 bases are TGCGCCAGCAGCCAAGCGATGACAGAGACCCAGTACTTC.

The chain joins TRBV2 to TRBJ2-1; weak D call: TRBD1 (5 bases). V shed 5 bases and J shed 2 bases, with 13 bases lying between them. CDR1 and CDR2 (germline): SNHLY, FYNNEI. CDR3 length equals 15 residues. DNA of the CDR3: TGTGCCAGCAGTTTTCAGGGCTCCCCCTACAATGAGCAGTTCTTC. It codes for CASSFQGSPYNEQFF.

This clone came up a few times. The chain uses TRBV10-3 and TRBJ1-5; D possibly corresponds to TRBD1 (5 bases). The length of the CDR3 is 12 residues. V lost 7 bases and J lost 6, with 10 bases in between. CDR1 ENHRY and CDR2 SYGVKD come from the germline V gene. The CDR3 spells CAIKTAGQPQHF. CDR3 DNA sequence: TGTGCCATCAAGACAGCTGGTCAGCCCCAGCATTTT.

This sequence joins TRBV5-1 and TRBJ2-1; TRBD2 might be the D (6 bases). CDR1 and CDR2 from the germline V gene are SGHRS and YFSETQ. V was trimmed by 4 bases and J by 4 bases, leaving 9 bases between them. This CDR3 contains 13 residues. The CDR3 region has the DNA TGCGCCAGCAGCGCGGGGACTTACAATGAGCAGTTCTTC. Its protein product is CASSAGTYNEQFF.

The gene calls are TRBV9 and TRBJ1-3, with D unclear. CDR1 SGDLS and CDR2 YYNGEE come from the germline V gene. Trimming took off 0 bases at V and 6 bases at J, with 4 bases between the two ends. The CDR3 totals 12 residues. The CDR3 region has the DNA TGTGCCAGCAGCGTAGAAGAAAACACCATATATTTT. Translation: CASSVEENTIYF.

The rearrangement uses TRBV21-1 and TRBJ2-5; the table's D call of TRBD1 was not tested on the DNA. TRBV21-1 is termed a pseudogene. This CDR3 region has 15 residues. Here the CDR3 DNA reads TGTGCCAGCAACCTTGGAGGGGGCTTTGGAGAGACCCAGTACTTC. Translation gives CASNLGGGFGETQYF.

V gene TRBV6-6 combines with J gene TRBJ1-4; TRBD1 aligns across 7 bases. The CDR3 loop spans 14 amino acids. Germline V gives CDR1 MNHNY, CDR2 SVGAGI (reference sequence). V lost 7 bases, J lost 3 bases, and 5 bases stayed unmatched. The chain's CDR3 is CASTTGQPNEKLFF. The DNA of the CDR3 is TGTGCCAGCACCACGGGACAGCCTAATGAAAAACTGTTTTTT.

This rearrangement joins TRBV18 to TRBJ2-2; D gene unclear. The V end was cut by 0 bases, the J end by 1 base, with 9 bases between. Germline-derived CDR1 and CDR2 are KGHSH and LQKENI. The CDR3 is 16 residues long. The CDR3 loop is CASSPPNARNTGELFF. The CDR3 DNA is TGTGCCAGCTCACCACCGAATGCTCGGAACACCGGGGAGCTGTTTTTT.

Only one count was recorded for this clone. This chain links TRBV10-3 with TRBJ2-3; D is possibly TRBD1 (7 bases). CDR1 ENHRY and CDR2 SYGVKD come from the germline V gene. The CDR3 extends over 15 amino acids. V shed 3 bases and J shed 6 bases, with 16 bases lying between them. The CDR3 protein is CAISEVRGALDTQYF. Here the CDR3 DNA reads TGTGCCATCAGTGAAGTCAGGGGGGCGTTGGATACGCAGTATTTT.

The chain links TRBV2 to TRBJ1-2; D is unclear. The CDR3 consists of 13 residues. Trimming pared 3 bases from V and 4 bases from J, leaving 9 bases between. Germline values: CDR1 SNHLY, CDR2 FYNNEI. The CDR3 DNA sequence: TGTGCCAGCAGTGATGTGGGCGTCTATGGCTACACCTTC. Translating it yields CASSDVGVYGYTF.

This rearrangement joins TRBV28 to TRBJ2-1; the D gene is possibly TRBD1 (5 bases). Trimming shortened V by 7 bases and J by 6 bases, and 16 bases separated the two germline ends. This CDR3 has 14 residues. The germline V gene encodes CDR1 MDHEN and CDR2 SYDVKM. The CDR3 nucleotides read TGTGCCAGCAATATAGGGGCCTTTTCCAATGAGCAGTTCTTC. It specifies CASNIGAFSNEQFF.

The chain joins TRBV7-2 to TRBJ2-2; 10 positions match TRBD1. The V gene's germline CDR1 is SGHTA and CDR2 FQGNSA. This CDR3 spans 16 amino acids. The trim removed 5 bases at V and 5 bases at J, leaving 8 bases unmatched. The CDR3 region is CASSRRTGGQTGELFF. As DNA, the CDR3 is TGTGCCAGCAGCCGCAGGACAGGGGGACAAACCGGGGAGCTGTTTTTT.

The chain combines TRBV19 with TRBJ1-5, with D perhaps matching TRBD1 (6 bases). This CDR3 is built from 14 residues. Trimming cost V 7 bases and J 7 bases, with 17 bases left between them. CDR1 is LNHDA, CDR2 SQIVND, per germline (reference sequence). CDR3 residues: CASTTRGIGQPQHF. CDR3 coding DNA: TGTGCCAGTACCACCAGGGGTATTGGACAGCCCCAGCATTTT.

The rearrangement uses TRBV10-3 and TRBJ1-6; 9 nucleotides align to TRBD1. V gave up 4 bases and J gave up 7 bases; unmatched junction bases: 5. The CDR3 covers 15 residues. The germline gives CDR1 ENHRY, CDR2 SYGVKD. The CDR3 is CAISGTGVANSPLHF. The CDR3 region has the DNA TGTGCCATCAGTGGGACAGGGGTGGCGAATTCACCCCTCCACTTT.

This clone appeared a few times. V is TRBV15 and J is TRBJ2-5, with 7 bases fitting TRBD2. The CDR3 totals 15 residues. J gave up 5 bases and V 3 bases, and 9 bases lay outside the gene matches. The germline CDR1 and CDR2 sequences are LNHNV and YYDKDF (reference sequence). The CDR3 sequence: CATSSWTSGPETQYF. DNA of the CDR3: TGTGCCACCAGCAGTTGGACTAGTGGGCCGGAGACCCAGTACTTC.

This chain joins TRBV9 and TRBJ1-3; no clear D gene. V was clipped by 3 bases and J by 5 bases, with 33 bases between them. The CDR3 has 21 amino acids. The germline CDR1 and CDR2 sequences are SGDLS and YYNGEE. The CDR3 region is CASSGHPEVVATGNPRNTIYF. The CDR3 coding sequence is TGTGCCAGCAGCGGGCACCCCGAAGTAGTCGCTACCGGGAACCCTCGAAACACCATATATTTT. Variable domain in full (rest from reference TRBV9 and TRBJ1-3): DSGVTQTPKHLITATGQRVTLRCSPRSGDLSVYWYQQSLDQGLQFLIQYYNGEERAKGNILERFSAQQFPDLHSELNLSSLELGDSALYFCASSGHPEVVATGNPRNTIYFGEGSWLTVV.

The CDR3 reads CASSRRFRGQPSGANVLTF. The CDR3 nucleotides read TGTGCCAGCAGCCGGCGTTTTAGGGGCCAACCGTCTGGGGCCAACGTCCTGACTTTC. The chain combines TRBV4-2 with TRBJ2-6; possibly TRBD1 for D (5 bases). CDR3 size: 19 residues. Germline CDR1 is LGHNA and CDR2 is YNFKEQ. V lost 4 bases to trimming and J lost 1 base, with 20 bases between them.